This T cell receptor (beta chain) is drawn from a study of PD-L1 blockade in urothelial cancer. The overall study: Timepoints chosen for blood analysis were 3 weeks (second dose) and 6 weeks after treatment start. Blood gave a median about 150,000 T cells. Overall study findings and caveats: Expansion of tumor-associated blood clones at 3 weeks was greater in durable-benefit patients.

Time point of the sample: pretreatment peripheral blood. With regard to this clone: Its target is unknown.

Synthetic TCR analog templates were spiked into all PCRs individually. Sequenced by immunoSEQ multiplex PCR; TCRdb stores in-frame clones only, minus some. Here the sample spans 45,000 to 60,000 clones, more than 75% being singletons. The TCR comes from a man aged 50 to 60 with urothelial cancer. Sample: PBMCs, taken around atezolizumab (anti-PD-L1) treatment.

Here the CDR3 DNA reads TGTGCCAGCAGCTTAGATTGGAGAGGGGAGCAGTACTTC. Amino acids: CASSLDWRGEQYF. This rearrangement joins TRBV11-2 to TRBJ2-7; weak D call: TRBD2 (5 bases). The CDR3 has 13 amino acids. V was shortened by 0 bases and J by 7 bases, with 10 bases between the two germline ends. The germline CDR1 and CDR2 sequences are SGHAT and FQNNGV.